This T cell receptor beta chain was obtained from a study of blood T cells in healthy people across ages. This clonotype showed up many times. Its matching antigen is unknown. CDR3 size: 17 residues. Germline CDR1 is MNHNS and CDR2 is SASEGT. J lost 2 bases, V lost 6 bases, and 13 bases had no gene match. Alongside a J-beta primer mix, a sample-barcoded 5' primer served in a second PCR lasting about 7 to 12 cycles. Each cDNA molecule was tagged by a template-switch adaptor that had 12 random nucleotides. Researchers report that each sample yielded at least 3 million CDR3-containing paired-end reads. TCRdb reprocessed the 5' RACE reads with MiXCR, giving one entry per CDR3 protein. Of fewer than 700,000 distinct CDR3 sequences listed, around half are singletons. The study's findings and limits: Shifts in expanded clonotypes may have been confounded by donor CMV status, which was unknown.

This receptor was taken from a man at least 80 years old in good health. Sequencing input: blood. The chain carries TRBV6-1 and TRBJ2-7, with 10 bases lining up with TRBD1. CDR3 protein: CASSSDRGRSTTYEQYF. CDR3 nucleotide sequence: TGTGCCAGCAGCTCCGACAGGGGGCGGAGTACAACCTACGAGCAGTACTTC.